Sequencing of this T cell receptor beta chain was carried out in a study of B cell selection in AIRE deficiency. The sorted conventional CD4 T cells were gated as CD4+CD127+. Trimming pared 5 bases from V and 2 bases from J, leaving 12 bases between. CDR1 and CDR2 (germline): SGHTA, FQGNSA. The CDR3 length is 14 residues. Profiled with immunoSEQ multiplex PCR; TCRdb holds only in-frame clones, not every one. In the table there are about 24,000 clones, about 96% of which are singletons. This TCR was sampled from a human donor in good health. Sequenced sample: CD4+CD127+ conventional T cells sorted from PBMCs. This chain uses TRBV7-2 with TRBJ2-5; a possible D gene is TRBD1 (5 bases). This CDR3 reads CASSPGARQETQYF. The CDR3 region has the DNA TGTGCCAGCAGCCCTGGGGCCAGACAAGAGACCCAGTACTTC. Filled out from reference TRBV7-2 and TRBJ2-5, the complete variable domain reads GAGVSQSPSNKVTEKGKDVELRCDPISGHTALYWYRQSLGQGLEFLIYFQGNSAPDKSGLPSDRFSAERTGGSVSTLTIQRTQQEDSAVYLCASSPGARQETQYFGPGTRLLVL.